The TCR beta chain described here comes from a study of blood T cell repertoires in COVID-19. J was trimmed by 3 bases and V by 11 bases; bases with no gene match: 39. The CDR3 extends over 23 amino acids. Germline V lookup: CDR1 MDHEN, CDR2 SYDVKM. Clones were read by immunoSEQ multiplex PCR, and TCRdb kept only the in-frame ones, dropping some. The sample holds hundreds of thousands of clones, 91% seen once. The chain links TRBV28 to TRBJ1-2, with 7 bases that match TRBD1. Sequenced material: peripheral blood. The TCR comes from a young woman who had recovered from COVID-19. CDR3 bases: TGTGCCTCCAGCAGTTTATATGAGTTTTTGCTTCTGGTGGCAGGGGGTTTGGACTATGGCTACACCTTC. Encoded protein: CASSSLYEFLLLVAGGLDYGYTF.